This T cell receptor (beta chain) originates from a study of shared clonotypes between healthy human individuals. The CDR3 extends over 16 amino acids. Germline loops: CDR1 SNHLY, CDR2 FYNNEI. Trimming shortened V by 6 bases and J by 6 bases, and 24 bases separated the two germline ends. The method was immunoSEQ multiplex PCR; TCRdb's version includes in-frame clones alone and lacks a portion of them. The sample includes about 1.1 million clones, about 80% of them seen just once. This chain uses TRBV2 with TRBJ2-7; a possible D gene is TRBD2 (5 bases). The specimen sequenced was memory CD4+ T cells from PBMCs. Specified subset: CD45RA-negative fraction. The source is a man aged 18-30 years in good health. Some clones in this sample may be carry-over from other donors' samples. CDR3 amino acids: CASSFSGQSGGGEQYF. The CDR3 region has the DNA TGTGCCAGCAGCTTCAGCGGCCAGTCCGGCGGCGGCGAGCAGTACTTC.